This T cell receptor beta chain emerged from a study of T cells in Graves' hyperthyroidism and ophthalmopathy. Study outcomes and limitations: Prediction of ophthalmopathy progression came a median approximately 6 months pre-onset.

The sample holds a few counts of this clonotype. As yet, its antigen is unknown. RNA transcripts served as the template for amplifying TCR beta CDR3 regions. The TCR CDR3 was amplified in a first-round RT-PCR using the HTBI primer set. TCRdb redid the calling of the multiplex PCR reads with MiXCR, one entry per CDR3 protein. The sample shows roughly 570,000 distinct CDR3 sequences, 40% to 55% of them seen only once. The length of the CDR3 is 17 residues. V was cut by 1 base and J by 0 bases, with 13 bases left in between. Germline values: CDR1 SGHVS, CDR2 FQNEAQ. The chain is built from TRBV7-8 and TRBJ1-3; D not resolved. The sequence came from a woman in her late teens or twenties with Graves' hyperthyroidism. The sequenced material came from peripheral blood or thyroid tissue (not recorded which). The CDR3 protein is CASSLGIQPLSGNTIYF. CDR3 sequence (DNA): TGTGCCAGCAGCTTAGGGATACAGCCACTCTCTGGAAACACCATATATTTT.